This T cell receptor (beta chain) was recovered during a study of blood T cell repertoires in COVID-19. Study context: Italy, Spain and the United States were the sources of the convalescent and acute COVID-19 samples.

CDR3 length: 11 amino acids. With 1 base removed from V and 10 bases from J, the gap between germline ends came to 4 bases. Repertoires were generated with immunoSEQ multiplex PCR, while TCRdb's copy carries only in-frame clones and drops some. The sample contains roughly 330,000 clones, around 86% of which appear only once. The cohort comprised adults aged roughly 18 to 100 years residing in 20 to 30 US areas. Donors in Cohort 3 who had recovered were those with two negative PCRs, healthcare professional clearance, or resolution of their symptoms. The sequencing input was PBMCs or T cells enriched from blood (not recorded which). The V call is TRBV12-3 or TRBV12-4, the J call TRBJ1-4, with D hard to call. This TCR was sampled from a young woman who had recovered from COVID-19. The CDR3 bases are TGTGCCAGCAGTTTAGGAGGAAAACTGTTTTTT. Protein sequence: CASSLGGKLFF.